The clone carrying this T cell receptor beta chain has a count of ten or more. Using MiXCR, TCRdb reanalyzed the PCR reads. The sample yields 20,000 to 25,000 clones, 15% to 19% seen once. The data are from a study of metastatic and nonmetastatic thyroid tumors. Among the patients, none had received any treatment before thyroid surgery. V lost 4 bases and J lost 4; bases outside the gene matches: 9. Germline V gene data show CDR1 as MGHRA and CDR2 as YSYEKL. The length of the CDR3 is 17 residues. Sequencing was done on a sample of blood. The clonotype was recovered from a female donor with papillary thyroid cancer or a benign thyroid nodule (not recorded which). Some clones in this sample may be carry-over from other donors' samples. This chain joins TRBV4-1 and TRBJ2-3, with TRBD1 identical over 12 bases. The CDR3 sequence is CASSLTGDRGRPDTQYF. CDR3 DNA sequence: TGCGCCAGCAGCCTCACGGGGGACAGGGGGCGCCCAGATACGCAGTATTTT.